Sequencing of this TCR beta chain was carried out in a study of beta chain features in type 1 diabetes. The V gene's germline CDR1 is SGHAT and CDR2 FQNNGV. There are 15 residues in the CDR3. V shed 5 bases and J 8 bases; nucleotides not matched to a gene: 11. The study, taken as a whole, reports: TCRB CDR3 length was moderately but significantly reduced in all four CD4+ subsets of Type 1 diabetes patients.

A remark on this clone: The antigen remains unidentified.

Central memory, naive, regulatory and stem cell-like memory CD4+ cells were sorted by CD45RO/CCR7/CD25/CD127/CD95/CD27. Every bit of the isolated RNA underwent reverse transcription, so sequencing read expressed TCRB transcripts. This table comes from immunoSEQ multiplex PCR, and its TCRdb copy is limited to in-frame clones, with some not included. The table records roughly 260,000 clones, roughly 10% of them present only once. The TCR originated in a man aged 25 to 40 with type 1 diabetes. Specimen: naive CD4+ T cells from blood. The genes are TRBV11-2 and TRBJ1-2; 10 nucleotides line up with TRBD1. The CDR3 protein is CASSLIGTGARGYTF. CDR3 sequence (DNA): TGTGCCAGCAGCCTTATCGGGACAGGGGCGAGGGGCTACACCTTC.